A selection of T cell receptor beta chains follows, all from one sample in a study of T cells in Graves' hyperthyroidism and ophthalmopathy. A single record per CDR3 protein comes from TCRdb applying MiXCR to the multiplex PCR reads. Among fewer than 650,000 distinct CDR3 sequences listed, approximately 15% were seen once. Material for sequencing was blood. The receptors here all came from a woman younger than 45 with Graves' hyperthyroidism that later progressed to Graves' ophthalmopathy. Each CDR3 is given with its conserved first and last residue. D genes are given only for firm matches. For some rows the clone size is stated as once, few or many, or as a class when expanded; others skip it.

j_call: TRBJ1-1; clone_size: NA; v_call: TRBV5-4; d_call: TRBD1; cdr3_aa: CASSSNQGDTEAFF; cdr3_nt: TGTGCCAGCAGCTCCAATCAGGGGGACACTGAAGCTTTCTTT
j_call: TRBJ1-3; clone_size: many; v_call: TRBV7-9; d_call: NA; cdr3_aa: CASSSSQLSGNTIYF; cdr3_nt: TGTGCCAGCAGTTCGAGCCAGCTCTCTGGAAACACCATATATTTT
j_call: TRBJ2-4; clone_size: NA; v_call: TRBV18; d_call: TRBD1; cdr3_aa: CASSPPDRGNIQYF; cdr3_nt: TGTGCCAGCTCACCACCGGACAGGGGAAACATTCAGTACTTC
j_call: TRBJ1-1; clone_size: many; v_call: TRBV7-8; d_call: NA; cdr3_aa: CASSLAGVLNTEAFF; cdr3_nt: TGTGCCAGCAGCTTAGCAGGGGTCCTGAACACTGAAGCTTTCTTT
j_call: TRBJ2-4; clone_size: NA; v_call: TRBV6-2/TRBV6-3; d_call: TRBD1; cdr3_aa: CASSSTDRGVNIQYF; cdr3_nt: TGTGCCAGCAGTTCCACCGACAGGGGGGTAAACATTCAGTACTTC
j_call: TRBJ2-3; clone_size: many; v_call: TRBV12-3/TRBV12-4; d_call: TRBD2; cdr3_aa: CASSLLAGDFDTQYF; cdr3_nt: TGTGCCAGCAGTTTACTAGCGGGAGATTTTGATACGCAGTATTTT
j_call: TRBJ2-4; clone_size: many; v_call: TRBV2; d_call: NA; cdr3_aa: CASLNKNIQYF; cdr3_nt: TGTGCCAGCCTCAACAAAAACATTCAGTACTTC
j_call: TRBJ2-2; clone_size: few; v_call: TRBV3-1; d_call: NA; cdr3_aa: CASSYGGLNTGELFF; cdr3_nt: TGTGCCAGCAGCTACGGGGGGCTAAACACCGGGGAGCTGTTTTTT
j_call: TRBJ1-5; clone_size: many; v_call: TRBV11-2; d_call: NA; cdr3_aa: CASSSQDRYQPQHF; cdr3_nt: TGTGCCAGCAGCTCTCAAGACAGATATCAGCCCCAGCATTTT
j_call: TRBJ2-2; clone_size: NA; v_call: TRBV9; d_call: TRBD1; cdr3_aa: CASSVASAPRDRTGELFF; cdr3_nt: TGTGCCAGCAGCGTAGCCTCGGCCCCCCGGGACAGGACCGGGGAGCTGTTTTTT
j_call: TRBJ2-1; clone_size: many; v_call: TRBV28; d_call: NA; cdr3_aa: CASSPRGEGVYNEQFF; cdr3_nt: TGTGCCAGCAGTCCCCGGGGGGAGGGGGTATACAATGAGCAGTTCTTC
j_call: TRBJ2-1; clone_size: many; v_call: TRBV3-1; d_call: TRBD2; cdr3_aa: CASTPSPSGRDYNEQFF; cdr3_nt: TGTGCCAGCACCCCGAGTCCTAGCGGGAGGGACTACAATGAGCAGTTCTTC
j_call: TRBJ1-1; clone_size: many; v_call: TRBV30; d_call: NA; cdr3_aa: CAWTRQRNTEAFF; cdr3_nt: TGTGCCTGGACTAGACAAAGGAACACTGAAGCTTTCTTT
j_call: TRBJ1-2; clone_size: NA; v_call: TRBV24-1; d_call: TRBD1; cdr3_aa: CATSDRGQGVIGYTF; cdr3_nt: TGTGCCACCAGTGACAGGGGACAGGGGGTAATTGGCTACACCTTC
j_call: TRBJ2-1; clone_size: few; v_call: TRBV4-2; d_call: NA; cdr3_aa: CASSQELAFSYNEQFF; cdr3_nt: TGTGCCAGCAGCCAAGAACTAGCATTCTCCTACAATGAGCAGTTCTTC
j_call: TRBJ1-2; clone_size: many; v_call: TRBV29-1; d_call: TRBD1; cdr3_aa: CSADMTGMADGYTF; cdr3_nt: TGCAGCGCTGACATGACAGGGATGGCGGATGGCTACACCTTC
j_call: TRBJ1-2; clone_size: NA; v_call: TRBV7-9; d_call: NA; cdr3_aa: CASSQNTDGYTF; cdr3_nt: TGTGCCAGCAGCCAGAACACAGATGGCTACACCTTC
j_call: TRBJ2-3; clone_size: NA; v_call: TRBV29-1; d_call: NA; cdr3_aa: CSVDPNDTQYF; cdr3_nt: TGCAGCGTTGACCCAAACGATACGCAGTATTTT
j_call: TRBJ2-3; clone_size: NA; v_call: TRBV11-2; d_call: TRBD2; cdr3_aa: CASSLGLLTSGRADTQYF; cdr3_nt: TGTGCCAGCAGCTTAGGTCTACTGACTAGCGGGAGGGCAGATACGCAGTATTTT
j_call: TRBJ2-5; clone_size: few; v_call: TRBV14; d_call: TRBD1; cdr3_aa: CASSQKGWTGKETQYF; cdr3_nt: TGTGCCAGCAGCCAAAAGGGGTGGACAGGCAAAGAGACCCAGTACTTC